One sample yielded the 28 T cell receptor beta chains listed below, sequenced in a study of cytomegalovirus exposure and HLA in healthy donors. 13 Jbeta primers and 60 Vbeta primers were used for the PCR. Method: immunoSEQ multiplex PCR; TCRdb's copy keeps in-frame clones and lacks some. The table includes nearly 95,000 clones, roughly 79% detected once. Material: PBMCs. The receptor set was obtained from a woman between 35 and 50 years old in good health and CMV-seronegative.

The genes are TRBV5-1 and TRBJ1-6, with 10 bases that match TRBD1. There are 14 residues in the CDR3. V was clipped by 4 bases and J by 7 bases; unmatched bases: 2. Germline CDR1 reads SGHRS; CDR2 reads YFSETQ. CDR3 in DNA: TGCGCCAGCAGCCCGGGACAGGGGAATTCACCCCTCCACTTT. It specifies CASSPGQGNSPLHF.

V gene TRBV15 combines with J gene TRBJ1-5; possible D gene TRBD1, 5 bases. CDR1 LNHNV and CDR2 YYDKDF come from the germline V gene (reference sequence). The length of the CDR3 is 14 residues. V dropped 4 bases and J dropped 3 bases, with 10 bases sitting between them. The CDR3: CATSKSGPNQPQHF. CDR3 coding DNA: TGTGCCACCAGCAAATCAGGGCCCAATCAGCCCCAGCATTTT.

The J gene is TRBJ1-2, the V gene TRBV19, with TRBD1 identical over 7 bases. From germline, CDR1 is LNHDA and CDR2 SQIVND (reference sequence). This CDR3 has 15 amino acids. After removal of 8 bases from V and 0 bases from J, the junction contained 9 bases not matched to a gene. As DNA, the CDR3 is TGTGCCAGTTCGCAGGGGGAAGTAACTAACTATGGCTACACCTTC. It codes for CASSQGEVTNYGYTF.

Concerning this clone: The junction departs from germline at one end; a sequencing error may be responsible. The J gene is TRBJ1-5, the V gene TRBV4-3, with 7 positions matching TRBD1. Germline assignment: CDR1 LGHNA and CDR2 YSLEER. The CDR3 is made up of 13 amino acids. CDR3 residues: CASSGTVNQPQNF. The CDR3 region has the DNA TGCGCCAGCAGTGGGACAGTCAATCAGCCCCAGAATTTT.

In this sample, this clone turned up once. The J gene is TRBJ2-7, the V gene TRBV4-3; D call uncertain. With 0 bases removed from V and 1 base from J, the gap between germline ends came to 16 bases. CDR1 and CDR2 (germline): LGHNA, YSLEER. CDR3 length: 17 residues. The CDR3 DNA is TGCGCCAGCAGCCAAGATGGCGGTGGGTCGACTTCCTACGAGCAGTACTTC. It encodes CASSQDGGGSTSYEQYF.

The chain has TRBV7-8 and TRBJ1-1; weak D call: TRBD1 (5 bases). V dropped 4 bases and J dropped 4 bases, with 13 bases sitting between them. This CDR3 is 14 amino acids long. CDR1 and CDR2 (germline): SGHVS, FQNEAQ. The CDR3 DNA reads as TGTGCCAGCAGCTGGGGGGTACGGGGCACTGAAGCTTTCTTT. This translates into CASSWGVRGTEAFF.

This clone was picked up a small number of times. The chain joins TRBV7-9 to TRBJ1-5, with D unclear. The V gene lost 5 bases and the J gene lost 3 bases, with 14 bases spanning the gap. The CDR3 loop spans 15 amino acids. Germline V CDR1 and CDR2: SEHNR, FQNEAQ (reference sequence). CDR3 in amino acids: CASSPTGRSNQPQHF. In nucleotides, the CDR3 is TGTGCCAGCAGCCCGACCGGGAGATCCAATCAGCCCCAGCATTTT.

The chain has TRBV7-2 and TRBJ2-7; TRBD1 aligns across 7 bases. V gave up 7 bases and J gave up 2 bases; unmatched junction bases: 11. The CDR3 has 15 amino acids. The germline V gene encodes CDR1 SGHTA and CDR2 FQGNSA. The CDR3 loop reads CASKTLQGFTYEQYF. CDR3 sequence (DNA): TGTGCCAGCAAAACCCTACAGGGGTTCACCTACGAGCAGTACTTC.

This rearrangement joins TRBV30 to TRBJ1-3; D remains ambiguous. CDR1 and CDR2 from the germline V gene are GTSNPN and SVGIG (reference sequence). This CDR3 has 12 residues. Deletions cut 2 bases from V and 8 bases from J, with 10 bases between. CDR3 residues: CAWSLRRDTIYF. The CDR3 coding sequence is TGTGCCTGGAGTCTTAGGAGGGACACCATATATTTT.

CDR3 DNA: TGTGCCAGCTCATTGGGACAGGGCTCCTACAATGAGCAGTTCTTC. The encoded protein is CASSLGQGSYNEQFF. The rearrangement uses TRBV18 and TRBJ2-1; TRBD1 agrees at 9 bases. This CDR3 is 15 amino acids long. The V gene end was trimmed by 5 bases and the J gene end by 0 bases; junction bases not matched to a gene: 2. Germline V gene data show CDR1 as KGHSH and CDR2 as LQKENI.

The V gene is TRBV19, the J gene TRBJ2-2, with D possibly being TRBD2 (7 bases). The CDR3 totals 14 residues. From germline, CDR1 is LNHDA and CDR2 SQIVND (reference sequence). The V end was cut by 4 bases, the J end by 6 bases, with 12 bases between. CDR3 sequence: CASSTRGGAGELFF. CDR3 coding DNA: TGTGCCAGTAGTACCCGAGGGGGGGCCGGGGAGCTGTTTTTT.

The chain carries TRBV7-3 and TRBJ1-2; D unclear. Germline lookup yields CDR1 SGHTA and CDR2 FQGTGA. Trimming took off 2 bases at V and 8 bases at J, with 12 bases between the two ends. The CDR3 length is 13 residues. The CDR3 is CASSLDLGGGYTF. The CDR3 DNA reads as TGTGCCAGCAGCTTAGATCTGGGCGGGGGCTACACCTTC.

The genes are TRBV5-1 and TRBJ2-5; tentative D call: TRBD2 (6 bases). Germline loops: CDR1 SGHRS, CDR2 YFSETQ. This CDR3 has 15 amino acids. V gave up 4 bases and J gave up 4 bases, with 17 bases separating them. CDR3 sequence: CASSPRDSRGETQYF. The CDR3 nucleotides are TGCGCCAGCAGCCCCCGGGACTCAAGGGGAGAGACCCAGTACTTC.

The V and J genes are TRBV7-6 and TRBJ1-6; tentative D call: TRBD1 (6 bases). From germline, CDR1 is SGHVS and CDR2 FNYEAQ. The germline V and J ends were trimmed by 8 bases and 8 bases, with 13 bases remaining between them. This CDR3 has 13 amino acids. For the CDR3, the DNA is TGTGCCAGCGGCAGCGAGGGGGATTCACCCCTCCACTTT. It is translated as CASGSEGDSPLHF.

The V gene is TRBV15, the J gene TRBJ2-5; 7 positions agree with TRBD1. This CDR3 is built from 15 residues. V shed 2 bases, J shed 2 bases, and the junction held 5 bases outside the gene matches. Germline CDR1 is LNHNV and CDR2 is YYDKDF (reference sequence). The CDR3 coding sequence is TGTGCCACCAGCAGACCCGGGACAGTTCAAGAGACCCAGTACTTC. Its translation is CATSRPGTVQETQYF.

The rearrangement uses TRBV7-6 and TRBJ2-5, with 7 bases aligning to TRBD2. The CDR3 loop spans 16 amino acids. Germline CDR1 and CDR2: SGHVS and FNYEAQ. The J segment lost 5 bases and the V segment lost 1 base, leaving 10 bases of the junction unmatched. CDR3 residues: CASSLVLGGGGETQYF. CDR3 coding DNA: TGTGCCAGCAGCTTAGTTCTTGGCGGGGGAGGGGAGACCCAGTACTTC.

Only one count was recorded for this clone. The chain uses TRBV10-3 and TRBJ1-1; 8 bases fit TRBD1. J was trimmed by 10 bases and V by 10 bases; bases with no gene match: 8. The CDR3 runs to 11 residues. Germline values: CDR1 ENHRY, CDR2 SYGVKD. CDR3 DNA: TGTGCCACGACGGACAGGGAGCGAGCTTTCTTT. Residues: CATTDRERAFF.

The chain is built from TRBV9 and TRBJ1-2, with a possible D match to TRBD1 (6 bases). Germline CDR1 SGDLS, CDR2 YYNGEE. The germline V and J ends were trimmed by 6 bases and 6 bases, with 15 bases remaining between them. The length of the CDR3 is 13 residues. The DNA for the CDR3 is TGTGCCAGCACCGGGGGGGCCAGAGATGGCTACACCTTC. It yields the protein CASTGGARDGYTF.

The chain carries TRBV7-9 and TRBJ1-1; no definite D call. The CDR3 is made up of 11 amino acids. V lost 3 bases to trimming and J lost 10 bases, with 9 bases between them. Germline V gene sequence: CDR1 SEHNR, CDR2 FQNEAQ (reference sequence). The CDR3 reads CASSFTRGAFF. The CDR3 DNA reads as TGTGCCAGCAGCTTTACTCGTGGAGCTTTCTTT.

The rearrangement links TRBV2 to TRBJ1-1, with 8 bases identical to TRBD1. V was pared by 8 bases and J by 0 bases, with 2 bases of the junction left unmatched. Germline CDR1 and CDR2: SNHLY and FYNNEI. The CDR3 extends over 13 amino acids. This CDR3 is CASRDRLNTEAFF. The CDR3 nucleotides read TGTGCCAGCCGGGACAGGTTGAACACTGAAGCTTTCTTT.

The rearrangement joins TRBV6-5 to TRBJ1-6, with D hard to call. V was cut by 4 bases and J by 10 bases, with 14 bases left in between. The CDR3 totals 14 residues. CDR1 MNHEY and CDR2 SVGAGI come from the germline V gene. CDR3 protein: CASSSTGFGSPLHF. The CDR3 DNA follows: TGTGCCAGCAGTTCCACGGGATTTGGCTCACCCCTCCACTTT.

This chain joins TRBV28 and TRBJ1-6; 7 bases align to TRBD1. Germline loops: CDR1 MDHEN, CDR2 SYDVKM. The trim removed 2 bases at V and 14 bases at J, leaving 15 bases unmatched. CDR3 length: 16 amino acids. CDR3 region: CASSLAQTRKGAALHF. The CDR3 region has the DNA TGTGCCAGCAGTTTAGCCCAGACTCGGAAGGGGGCGGCCCTCCACTTT.

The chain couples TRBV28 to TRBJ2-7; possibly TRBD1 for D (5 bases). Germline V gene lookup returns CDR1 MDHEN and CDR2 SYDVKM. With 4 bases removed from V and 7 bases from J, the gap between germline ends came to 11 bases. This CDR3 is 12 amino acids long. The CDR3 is CASSSSRQEQYF. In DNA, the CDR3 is TGTGCCAGCAGTTCCTCAAGACAGGAGCAGTACTTC.

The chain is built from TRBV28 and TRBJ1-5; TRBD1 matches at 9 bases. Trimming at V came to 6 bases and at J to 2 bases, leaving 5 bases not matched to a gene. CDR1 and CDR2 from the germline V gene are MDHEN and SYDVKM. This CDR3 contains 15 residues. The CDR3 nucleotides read TGTGCCAGCAGCCCCCGGACAGGGGGCAATCAGCCCCAGCATTTT. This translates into CASSPRTGGNQPQHF.

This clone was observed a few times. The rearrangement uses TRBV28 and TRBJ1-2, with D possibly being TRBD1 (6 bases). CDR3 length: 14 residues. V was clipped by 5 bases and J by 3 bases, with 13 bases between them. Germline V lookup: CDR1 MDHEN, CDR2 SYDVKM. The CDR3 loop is CASSKQGKYYGYTF. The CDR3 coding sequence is TGTGCCAGCAGTAAACAGGGAAAATACTATGGCTACACCTTC.

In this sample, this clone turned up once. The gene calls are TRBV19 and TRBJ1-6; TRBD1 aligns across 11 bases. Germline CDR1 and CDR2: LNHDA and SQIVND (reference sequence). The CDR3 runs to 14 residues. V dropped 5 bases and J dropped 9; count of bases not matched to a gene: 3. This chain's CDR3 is CASSWTGGSSPLHF. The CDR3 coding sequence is TGTGCCAGTAGTTGGACAGGGGGCAGTTCACCCCTCCACTTT.

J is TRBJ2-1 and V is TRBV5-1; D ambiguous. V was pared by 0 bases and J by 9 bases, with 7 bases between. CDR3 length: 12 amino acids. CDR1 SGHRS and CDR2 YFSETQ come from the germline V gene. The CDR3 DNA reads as TGCGCCAGCAGCTTGGGTACCGGTGAGCAGTTCTTC. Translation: CASSLGTGEQFF.

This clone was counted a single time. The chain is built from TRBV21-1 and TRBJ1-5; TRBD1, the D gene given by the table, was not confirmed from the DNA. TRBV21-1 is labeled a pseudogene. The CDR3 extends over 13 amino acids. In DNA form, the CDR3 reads TGTGCCAGCAGCCCAGGAAATCCGTGGCCCCAGCATTTT. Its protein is CASSPGNPWPQHF.